The T cell receptor (beta chain) described here comes from a study of T cell responses to AZD1222 COVID-19 vaccine. Study-wide results and limits: Donors skewed white British and female; clonal diversity was possibly underestimated. The repertoires were collected only after the peak T cell response.

Trimming pared 5 bases from V and 3 bases from J, leaving 13 bases between. Germline values: CDR1 SEHNR, CDR2 FQNEAQ (reference sequence). The CDR3 length is 15 residues. Assay used: immunoSEQ multiplex PCR; TCRdb lists only in-frame clones, some missing. The sample shows approximately 100,000 clones, 80% to 90% of them seen only once. In the case of this clone: The antigen is unknown.

V and J are TRBV7-9 and TRBJ1-4, with D unresolved. The sample here was peripheral blood, taken 28 days after the second AZD1222 dose. The TCR was taken from an adult who received the AZD1222 COVID-19 vaccine. CDR3 sequence reads: CASSPPRPANEKLFF. DNA for the CDR3: TGTGCCAGCAGCCCCCCGAGGCCGGCTAATGAAAAACTGTTTTTT.